This T cell receptor beta chain is drawn from a study of monozygotic twins with inflammatory bowel disease. The blood volume drawn from each donor was about 2.5 ml. Concerning this clonotype: The antigen is not known.

Via template switching, UMIs carrying a 6-nucleotide sample barcode were introduced. Following a re-call of the 5' RACE reads, TCRdb has one entry per CDR3 protein and lacks DNA. The sample table sets out about 420,000 distinct CDR3 sequences. Germline lookup yields CDR1 SGHRS and CDR2 YFSETQ. This CDR3 region has 15 residues. Study outcomes and limitations: Fewer shared clonotypes with others were found in IBD patients than in healthy twins, especially with disease activity.

This clonotype was obtained from a human donor with ulcerative colitis or Crohn's disease, or a healthy co-twin of an affected twin (not recorded which). The chain is built from TRBV5-1 and TRBJ1-5. The sample was blood. The CDR3 sequence is CASSLGGDSNQPQHF. Full variable domain (outside the CDR3, taken from reference TRBV5-1 and TRBJ1-5): KAGVTQTPRYLIKTRGQQVTLSCSPISGHRSVSWYQQTPGQGLQFLFEYFSETQRNKGNFPGRFSGRQFSNSRSEMNVSTLELGDSALYLCASSLGGDSNQPQHFGDGTRLSIL.